What follows is one T cell receptor beta chain and its context. Antigen unknown. The sample originates from a study of T cells in tuberculosis. Study outcomes and limitations: Active tuberculosis alpha repertoires lay closer to GMM-specific TCRs than controls'.

Libraries were prepared by immunoSEQ multiplex PCR; TCRdb keeps only in-frame clonotypes and omits some of them. This repertoire shows about 23,000 clones, roughly 97% found once; its top ten account for approximately 6.2%. The CDR3 loop spans 16 amino acids. V was cut by 6 bases and J by 4 bases, with 22 bases left in between. The germline V gene encodes CDR1 MNHNY and CDR2 SVGAGI (reference sequence). This TCR derives from a donor aged 10-29 years with latent tuberculosis or without tuberculosis infection. The rearrangement uses TRBV6-6 and TRBJ2-7, with D possibly TRBD1 on 6 matching bases. The specimen was PBMCs. Written as DNA, the CDR3 is TGTGCCAGCAGGGATCGGAAGGTGGGACAACTATACGAGCAGTACTTC. This gives the protein CASRDRKVGQLYEQYF.